This T cell receptor (beta chain) was retrieved from a study of vaccination and CD4 T cells after COVID-19. The Oncomine TCR Beta short-read assay was applied to DNA of cultured CD4+ T cells. TCRdb re-derived calls from the PCR reads in MiXCR, one entry per CDR3 protein. This sample has about 25,000 distinct CDR3 sequences, with 60% to 80% found just once. The CDR3 consists of 15 residues. Germline values: CDR1 DFQATT, CDR2 SNEGSKA (reference sequence). Trimming shortened V by 6 bases and J by 4 bases, and 21 bases separated the two germline ends. A remark on this clonotype: The antigen is unknown.

Treatment reported: approximately 9-day PBMC culture with coronavirus spike peptide pools or control peptides (ViraFEST assay). The sequencing here drew on CD4+ T cells from blood, cultured in vitro, taken after SARS-CoV-2 vaccination. The source of this sequence is a human donor who received a COVID-19 vaccine. V and J are TRBV20-1 and TRBJ1-2; D might be TRBD1 (6 bases). In DNA, the CDR3 is TGCAGTGCCCGGCTGCCTTCAGGGGAGGGCTATGGCTACACCTTC. This codes for CSARLPSGEGYGYTF.